Given below is one T cell receptor beta chain in context. Its matching antigen is unknown. The entry originates in a study of T cells in Graves' hyperthyroidism and ophthalmopathy. Amplification of TCR beta CDR3 regions used RNA as the template. Researchers ran a first-round RT-PCR on the TCR CDR3 using the HTBI primer set. TCRdb ran MiXCR on the multiplex PCR reads and lists one entry per CDR3 protein. The profile covers more than 300,000 distinct CDR3 sequences, with about 15% appearing a single time and 8% to 13% taken by the ten largest. Newly diagnosed hyperthyroidism patients aged 18 to 65 years had disease lasting under 2 months. Study-wide results and limits: Most expanded thyroid clonotypes above 0.001 also appeared in blood.

The sample consisted of blood. The clonotype comes from a woman aged 55-75 years with Graves' hyperthyroidism.

Here the CDR3 reads CASSLTGRRDEQFF. For the CDR3, the DNA is TGTGCCAGCAGCTTGACAGGGCGTAGGGATGAGCAGTTCTTC. V gene TRBV7-3 combines with J gene TRBJ2-1, with 7 bases fitting TRBD1. The ends lost 3 bases at V and 8 bases at J; junction bases unmatched: 7. Looked up from germline, CDR1 is SGHTA and CDR2 is FQGTGA. The CDR3 is 14 amino acids.